A selection of T cell receptor beta chains follows, all from one sample in a study of T cell responses to AZD1222 COVID-19 vaccine. Profiled with immunoSEQ multiplex PCR; TCRdb holds only in-frame clones, not every one. This sample has about 98,000 clones, with approximately 86% found just once. The specimen was peripheral blood, collected on day 0 of MenACWY control vaccination. These receptors all stem from an adult in good health. Both conserved end residues are part of each CDR3. Fields, in order: clone size, CDR3 length, J gene, D gene, V gene, CDR3 DNA, CDR3 protein. A D gene is named only where the DNA matches it firmly. Expanded clones get a size class; other rows say once, few or many, or leave the size out.

>.|12|TRBJ1-1|.|TRBV28
TGTGCCAGTGGGAGTTCAGCACGGGAAGCTTTCTTT
CASGSSAREAFF
>.|14|TRBJ1-2|TRBD1|TRBV18
TGTGCCAGCTCACCACAAGGGGGCGGAGGTGGCTACACCTTC
CASSPQGGGGGYTF
>.|12|TRBJ1-1|.|TRBV28
TGTGCCACCACCGGGTGGAACACTGAAGCTTTCTTT
CATTGWNTEAFF
>.|11|TRBJ1-5|.|TRBV28
TGTGCCAGCAGTAGTTATCAGCCCCAGCATTTT
CASSSYQPQHF
>.|14|TRBJ2-7|TRBD1|TRBV5-1
TGCGCCAGCAGCCTTGGGACAGGGAAGGGCGAGCAGTACTTC
CASSLGTGKGEQYF
>.|14|TRBJ2-2|.|TRBV2
TGTGCCAGCAGTGGGACAGTGAACACCGGGGAGCTGTTTTTT
CASSGTVNTGELFF
>.|15|TRBJ2-7|TRBD2|TRBV7-3
TGTGCCAGCAGCTTCCGCGGGGGGTACTGGAGCGAGCAGTACTTC
CASSFRGGYWSEQYF
>.|15|TRBJ2-3|TRBD1|TRBV6-5
TGTGCCAGCGCGACAGGGATCCTCAGCACAGATACGCAGTATTTT
CASATGILSTDTQYF
>few|16|TRBJ1-3|TRBD1|TRBV9
TGTGCCAGCAGCTTGACAGGGGGCGCGGAAGGAAACACCATATATTTT
CASSLTGGAEGNTIYF
>once|14|TRBJ1-2|.|TRBV5-4
TGTGCCAGCAGCCCGCCCCCAGGGGACTATGGCTACACCTTC
CASSPPPGDYGYTF
>.|15|TRBJ2-7|.|TRBV30
TGTGCCTGGAGTGTGGGAACCGGAGGCTACTACGAGCAGTACTTC
CAWSVGTGGYYEQYF
>.|12|TRBJ2-7|.|TRBV29-1
TGCAGCGTTGAAGAAAGAGACTACGAGCAGTACTTC
CSVEERDYEQYF
>.|16|TRBJ1-6|TRBD1|TRBV2
TGTGCCAGCAGATTTGAGGGGGCAGCCTATAATTCACCCCTCCACTTT
CASRFEGAAYNSPLHF
>few|16|TRBJ1-6|.|TRBV2
TGTGCCAGCAGTGGGGACAATAACTCCTATAATTCACCCCTCCACTTT
CASSGDNNSYNSPLHF
>.|12|TRBJ2-7|.|TRBV7-8
TGTGCCAGCAGCCCCACCACCTACGAGCAGTACTTC
CASSPTTYEQYF
>.|15|TRBJ2-3|TRBD2|TRBV19
TGTGCCACCGGATTAGCGGGGGGGTTGACAGATACGCAGTATTTT
CATGLAGGLTDTQYF
>once|15|TRBJ2-1|.|TRBV5-1
TGCGCCAGCATCCTCGAGGGGGGCACCTACAATGAGCAGTTCTTC
CASILEGGTYNEQFF
>once|14|TRBJ1-2|TRBD1|TRBV2
TGTGCCAGCAGTAAAGGACAGGAGGCGCCAGGCTACACCTTC
CASSKGQEAPGYTF
>.|12|TRBJ1-5|.|TRBV30
TGTGCCTGGAGGAATAACAATCAGCCCCAGCATTTT
CAWRNNNQPQHF
>.|14|TRBJ1-2|.|TRBV6-6
TGTGCCAGCAGTTACCCTGGGGACGGCTATGGCTACACCTTC
CASSYPGDGYGYTF
>.|11|TRBJ1-1|.|TRBV5-1
TGCGCCAGCAGGGGGGACACTGAAGCTTTCTTT
CASRGDTEAFF
>.|14|TRBJ1-5|.|TRBV19
TGTGCCAGTAGTATGGGGTCGAGGAATCAGCCCCAGCATTTT
CASSMGSRNQPQHF
>.|12|TRBJ2-5|TRBD1|TRBV5-5
TGTGCCAGCAGCTTTACCCAGGGGGTCTGGTACTTC
CASSFTQGVWYF
>.|15|TRBJ2-3|TRBD2|TRBV5-1
TGCGCCAGCATGACCCGGGAGGGGGGCACAGATACGCAGTATTTT
CASMTREGGTDTQYF
>few|14|TRBJ1-2|.|TRBV7-9
TGTGCCAGCAGCCTTCTTTTTCGGGGCGGCGGCTACACCTTC
CASSLLFRGGGYTF
>.|15|TRBJ1-4|TRBD1|TRBV7-9
TGTGCCAGCAGCTTGTCAGGGGGCAGTAATGAAAAACTGTTTTTT
CASSLSGGSNEKLFF
>.|13|TRBJ1-1|.|TRBV19
TGTGCCAGTCCCAATCGGGGGGGCACTGAAGCTTTCTTT
CASPNRGGTEAFF
>.|16|TRBJ2-2|TRBD2|TRBV11-2
TGTGCCAGCAGCCCGATAGCGGGAAAGGACACCGGGGAGCTGTTTTTT
CASSPIAGKDTGELFF
>once|14|TRBJ1-2|TRBD1|TRBV4-2
TGTGCCAGCAGCCCCGGACAGGGTCTCTATGGCTACACCTTC
CASSPGQGLYGYTF